This T cell receptor (beta chain) was documented in a study of T cell responses to AZD1222 COVID-19 vaccine. Study outcomes and limitations: Reportedly, close to half of spike-specific TCRs are directed against unmutated variant regions.

Concerning this clone itself: Its antigen is as yet unknown.

Germline V gene sequence: CDR1 MNHNY, CDR2 SVGAGI (reference sequence). The ends were cut back, 0 bases at V and 10 bases at J, with 7 bases in the middle. The CDR3 totals 13 residues. Sequenced by immunoSEQ multiplex PCR; TCRdb stores in-frame clones only, minus some. The sample gives 140,000 to 150,000 clones, approximately 92% of which show up once; roughly 1.8% is in the top ten. The TCR comes from an adult in good health. The specimen was peripheral blood, collected on day 0 of AZD1222 vaccination. The rearrangement uses TRBV6-6 and TRBJ1-6, with unresolved D. CDR3 in DNA: TGTGCCAGCAGTTACTCGAGAGAATCACCCCTCCACTTT. Its translation: CASSYSRESPLHF.